The clone carrying this TCR beta chain showed up just a few times. Its target is unknown. The data belong to a study of early T cells in non-severe SARS-CoV-2 infection. Study-wide context: Chains stayed unpaired after sequencing of bulk RNA from unsorted whole blood.

TCRdb used MiXCR to reprocess the 5' RACE reads, holding one entry per CDR3 protein. The sample has fewer than 130,000 distinct CDR3 sequences, about 12% seen once; the top ten hold 3% to 4.5%. Trimming left V 3 bases short and J 9 bases short, with 15 bases between. This CDR3 has 15 residues. CDR1 is MNHEY and CDR2 is SVGAGI in the germline V gene. Broader study findings: The matching step, a VDJdb search, favored anti-spike CD8 responses and missed private and CD4 specificities.

The source of this sequence is an adult who was a healthcare worker with PCR-confirmed SARS-CoV-2 infection or an uninfected control (not recorded which). This sample comprised whole blood, obtained at baseline. The chain employs TRBV6-5 and TRBJ1-6, with a weak D call TRBD1 (5 bases). CDR3 sequence reads: CASSYSAGTGSPLHF. The CDR3 DNA is TGTGCCAGCAGTTATTCCGCCGGGACGGGTTCACCCCTCCACTTT.